The TCR beta chain described here comes from a study of T cell repertoires in cytomegalovirus infection (dated by TCRdb to the late 2010s). For the study in its entirety: Peptide stimulations targeted recently identified HLA-C-restricted CMV epitopes, whose presentation resists viral immunomodulation, together with well-studied HLA-B-restricted epitopes. The HLA type of each donor mattered for the analysis, because public TCR beta signatures pointed to carriage of CMV infection along with the matching HLA type.

About this clonotype: Its cognate antigen has yet to be identified. There are no base qualities to consult, and no much larger clone falls within one base.

The sample's treatment or condition label is to be understood as: in vitro stimulation with specific CMV peptide epitopes to enrich CMV-specific T cells. Broader findings and caveats from the paper: In the ex vivo response, HLA-C-restricted CMV-specific TCR beta clonotypes were dominant, and in two of eight donors the single most frequent clonotype came from this HLA-C-restricted group. Carriers of CMV infection plus the relevant HLA type were discriminated by the cumulative frequency of public TCR beta family members in the study cohort and in an independent roughly 320-donor cohort.

Instrument used: Illumina HiSeq 1500. TCRdb itself trimmed the public reads at Q25 with fastp, ran MiXCR and retained productive beta chains. Every distinct CDR3 protein forms one entry, paired with its most common genes and DNA. For this sample the table gives more than 250,000 distinct CDR3 sequences, of which 20% to 25% were detected only once. The biggest ten clones account for approximately 12% of the sample. V loses 7 bases, J loses 3 bases, and the germline ends lie 13 bases apart. Spanning cysteine to phenylalanine, the CDR3 consists of 12 amino acids. The sequence is cut down to CDR3 DNA, 36 bases in frame from base 1. In the germline V gene, CDR1 corresponds to SQVTM and CDR2 to ANQGSEA.

This specimen consisted of cultured PBMCs, obtained from culture after CMV antigen stimulation. This chain joins TRBV29-1 to TRBJ2-7; a tentative D call is TRBD2 (6 bases match). The receptor was derived from a human donor in good health (CMV status not recorded). Some clones in this sample may be carry-over from other donors' samples. CDR3 reads: CSARFGGYEQYF. The DNA reads as follows: TGCAGCGCTCGCTTCGGGGGCTACGAGCAGTACTTC.